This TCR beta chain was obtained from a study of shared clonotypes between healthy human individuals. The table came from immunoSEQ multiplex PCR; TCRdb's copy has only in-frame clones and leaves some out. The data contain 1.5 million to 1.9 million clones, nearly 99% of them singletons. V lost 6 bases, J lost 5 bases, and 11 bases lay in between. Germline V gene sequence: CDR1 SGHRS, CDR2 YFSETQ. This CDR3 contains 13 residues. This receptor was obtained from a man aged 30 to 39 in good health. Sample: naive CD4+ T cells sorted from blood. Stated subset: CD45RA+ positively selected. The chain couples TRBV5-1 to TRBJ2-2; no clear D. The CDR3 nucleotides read TGCGCCAGCACCCCTTTGGGAACCGGGGAGCTGTTTTTT. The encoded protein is CASTPLGTGELFF.